Listed below are T cell receptor beta chains from one sample, sequenced in a study of early T cells in non-severe SARS-CoV-2 infection. Via MiXCR, TCRdb re-called the 5' RACE reads, giving one row per CDR3 protein. Of some 77,000 distinct CDR3 sequences in the sample, 5% were seen once. The sample in question was whole blood, obtained at baseline. The receptors here all came from an adult who was a healthcare worker with PCR-confirmed SARS-CoV-2 infection or an uninfected control (not recorded which). Each CDR3 is given without its conserved first and last residue.

v_call	cdr3_length	j_call	cdr3_aa
TRBV7-3	13	TRBJ2-2	ASSSPNGNTGELF
TRBV18	14	TRBJ1-5	ASSPPGQGRFQPQH
TRBV6-6	12	TRBJ2-3	ASTQGLATDTQY
TRBV4-1	15	TRBJ1-5	ASSHPGQGRGNQPQH
TRBV4-1	13	TRBJ2-7	ASSGRQFPSYEQY
TRBV5-5	12	TRBJ2-5	ASSRGQEQETQY
TRBV29-1	13	TRBJ1-6	SASVGASGNSPLH
TRBV7-3	14	TRBJ2-2	ASSPRGTGNSGELF
TRBV11-2	11	TRBJ2-4	ASSLASKNIQY
TRBV29-1	13	TRBJ2-1	SVDPGLTYQSEQF
TRBV11-2	10	TRBJ2-1	ASSLNQLEQF
TRBV30	12	TRBJ1-1	AWSVVRGWTEAF
TRBV4-1	12	TRBJ2-1	ASSLGDPTYEQF
TRBV6-4	11	TRBJ2-2	ASSDRNTGELF
TRBV12-3/TRBV12-4	14	TRBJ1-5	ASSPLGQGGNQPQH
TRBV10-1	12	TRBJ2-7	ASSESWQTDEQY
TRBV6-5	12	TRBJ2-2	ASSYAENTGELF
TRBV7-9	11	TRBJ2-5	ASSSGLQETQY
TRBV20-1	14	TRBJ2-1	SAYGLAGVLNNEQF
TRBV12-3/TRBV12-4	13	TRBJ1-4	ASSLVGASNEKLF
TRBV4-1	11	TRBJ2-1	ASSQGGSNEQF
TRBV11-2	13	TRBJ2-2	ASRGTGGNGGELF
TRBV6-1	12	TRBJ2-1	ASRLTGPYNEQF
TRBV27	12	TRBJ2-3	ASSSWTSPDTQY
TRBV27	13	TRBJ1-5	ASSPRTASNQPQH
TRBV11-2	13	TRBJ1-1	ASSFLTGENTEAF
TRBV29-1	12	TRBJ2-7	SVEEQRQGYEQY
TRBV20-1	13	TRBJ1-2	SASSNSGLNYGYT
TRBV25-1	11	TRBJ2-2	ASNNRGTGELF
TRBV24-1	14	TRBJ2-1	ATREYRDSSYNEQF
TRBV18	15	TRBJ1-1	ASSPEGVGATNTEAF
TRBV7-2	10	TRBJ2-5	ASSSPRETQY
TRBV9	11	TRBJ2-7	ASSWGTGYEQY
TRBV7-2	13	TRBJ2-5	ASYRGHGPEETQY
TRBV28	9	TRBJ1-2	ASTSVYGYT
TRBV12-3/TRBV12-4	14	TRBJ2-1	ASSNRAGGGYNEQF
TRBV28	13	TRBJ1-2	ASSLNSGQGLSYT
TRBV9	13	TRBJ1-3	ASSPGQGSGNTIY
TRBV5-1	14	TRBJ1-3	ASCLAGHLSGNTIY
TRBV20-1	10	TRBJ2-5	SAIAGAETQY
TRBV28	12	TRBJ1-1	ASSWTGGGREAF
TRBV7-9	15	TRBJ2-2	ASSFAPRPSGSGELF
TRBV20-1	12	TRBJ2-3	SAREFEDTDTQY
TRBV5-4	13	TRBJ1-1	ASSLVGQRRTEAF
TRBV7-2	13	TRBJ1-5	ASSALLNSNQPQH
TRBV20-1	9	TRBJ2-7	SAGSGGEQY
TRBV5-1	13	TRBJ2-5	ASSFVVSYQETQY
TRBV21-1	15	TRBJ1-5	ASSKSGGQGRLGAQH
TRBV21-1	16	TRBJ2-4	ASSKANGLAGVVNIQY
TRBV6-5	12	TRBJ2-3	ASGRDRSTDTQY
TRBV6-6	14	TRBJ1-1	ASSYSGGRANTEAF
TRBV18	11	TRBJ1-1	ASSPLDRTEAF
TRBV7-6	14	TRBJ1-1	ASSLVGGQGNTEAF
TRBV5-5	14	TRBJ2-7	ASDEFGGASPYEQY
TRBV6-5	12	TRBJ1-5	ASSLDRSNQPQH
TRBV29-1	15	TRBJ2-1	SVEDPTGRSSYNEQF
TRBV20-1	16	TRBJ1-3	SARARGGPSETGNTIY
TRBV7-2	12	TRBJ1-4	ASSLSGTREKLF